This T cell receptor (beta chain) was sequenced in a study of breast tumors, draining lymph nodes, adjacent tissues. Regarding the study as a whole: Most tumor T cells seemingly derive from lymph node, then expand in tumor. Compared with lymph nodes, tumors were less diverse; compared with nontumor tissue, more. That most tumor T cells come from lymph nodes remained unproven. Compared with basal-like, luminal-like tumors shared significantly more repertoire with nontumor tissue.

Using its own MiXCR run on the multiplex PCR reads, TCRdb lists one record per CDR3 protein. Among some 14,000 distinct CDR3 sequences listed, 55% were seen once. This clonotype was observed a single time. What it binds is not known. The receptor comes from a female donor with breast cancer. Some clones in this sample may be carry-over from other donors' samples. The specimen was tumor-adjacent breast tissue.

The CDR3 bases are TGTGCCAGCAGCCACGAGGCGGGGAGAGATACGCAGTATTTT. Translated, it gives CASSHEAGRDTQYF. This chain joins TRBV7-8 and TRBJ2-3, with D maybe TRBD2 (6 bases). Trimming left V 5 bases short and J 5 bases short, with 14 bases between. Per germline, CDR1 SGHVS and CDR2 FQNEAQ. The CDR3 has 14 residues.